The rows below give T cell receptor beta chains drawn from one sample of a study of blood T cell repertoires in COVID-19. The method was immunoSEQ multiplex PCR; TCRdb's version includes in-frame clones alone and lacks a portion of them. The table has 69,000 or so clones, around 84% seen once; the top ten hold over 7.5%. Sequenced input: peripheral blood. The receptors come from an elderly woman with acute or convalescent COVID-19. The CDR3 runs from the conserved cysteine through the conserved F or W. A D gene is named only where the DNA matches it firmly. Expanded clones are given a class, and other clones once, few, many or no size at all.

size,V,J,D,DNA,CDR3
-,TRBV13,TRBJ2-5,-,TGTGCCAGCAGCCGTGGGTTTGAGCGAGAGACCCAGTACTTC,CASSRGFERETQYF
-,TRBV19,TRBJ1-1,-,TGTGCCAGTAGTGTCTTCGGCGGGAACACTGAAGCTTTCTTT,CASSVFGGNTEAFF
-,TRBV7-2,TRBJ2-3,-,TGTGCCAGCAGCTTAAGCTATACGCAGTATTTT,CASSLSYTQYF
-,TRBV2,TRBJ1-2,-,TGTGCCAGCAGTGAAGCGGGGACAAAAGGCTATGGCTACACCTTC,CASSEAGTKGYGYTF
-,TRBV7-3,TRBJ2-1,-,TGTGCCAGCAGTTCGCAGCAGGGTAATGAGCAGTTCTTC,CASSSQQGNEQFF
-,TRBV11-3,TRBJ2-7,TRBD1,TGTGCCAGCAGCCCATCCGGGACAGCCTACGAGCAGTACTTC,CASSPSGTAYEQYF
-,TRBV10-2,TRBJ1-5,-,TGCGCCAGCAGTGTATCTGGGCGCAGCAATCAGCCCCAGCATTTT,CASSVSGRSNQPQHF
-,TRBV11-3,TRBJ2-5,-,TGTGCCAGCAGCTTAGATCCGAGGAAGGTGATAGTTGAGACCCAGTACTTC,CASSLDPRKVIVETQYF
few,TRBV6-1,TRBJ1-3,-,TGTGCCAGCAGTGAATCGGGGGTTTCCAGAAACACCATATATTTT,CASSESGVSRNTIYF
few,TRBV10-1,TRBJ1-3,-,TGCGCCAGCAGTGAATCGGGGACAGGAAACACCATATATTTT,CASSESGTGNTIYF
-,TRBV10-3,TRBJ2-3,TRBD1,TGTGCCATCAGTGATGCGACAGGGGAAACAGATACGCAGTATTTT,CAISDATGETDTQYF
-,TRBV5-1,TRBJ2-7,TRBD2,TGCGCCAGCAGCGGACTAGCGGGGGAGTCCTACGAGCAGTACTTC,CASSGLAGESYEQYF